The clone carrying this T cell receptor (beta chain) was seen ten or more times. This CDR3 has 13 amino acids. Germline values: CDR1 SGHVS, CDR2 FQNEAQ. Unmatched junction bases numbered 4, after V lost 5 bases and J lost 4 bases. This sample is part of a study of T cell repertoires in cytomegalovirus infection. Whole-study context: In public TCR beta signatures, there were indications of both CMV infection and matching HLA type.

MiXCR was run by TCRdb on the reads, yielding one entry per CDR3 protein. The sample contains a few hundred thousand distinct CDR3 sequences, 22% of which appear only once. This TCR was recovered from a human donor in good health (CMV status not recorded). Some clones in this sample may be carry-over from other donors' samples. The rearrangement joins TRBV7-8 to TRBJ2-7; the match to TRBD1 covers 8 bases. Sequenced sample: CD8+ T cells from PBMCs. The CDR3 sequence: CASSIGQGYEQYF. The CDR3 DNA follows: TGTGCCAGCAGCATTGGACAGGGATACGAGCAGTACTTC.